This TCR beta chain derives from a study of T cell responses to AZD1222 COVID-19 vaccine. The assay was immunoSEQ multiplex PCR, and TCRdb's table has in-frame clones only and misses some. The table records 100,000 to 120,000 clones, 80% to 95% of them present only once. A remark on this clone: Its antigen is as yet unknown.

Findings and caveats of the study: Spike was spanned by vaccine-associated CD4 TCRs, with dominance at 160-218 and 743-854. Reportedly, nearly half the spike-specific TCRs target unmutated variant regions.

Germline values: CDR1 SGHRS, CDR2 YFSETQ. This CDR3 region has 15 residues. With 4 bases clipped from V and 4 bases from J, the junction kept 8 bases outside the gene matches. Here the sequenced sample was peripheral blood, taken 28 days after the second AZD1222 dose. The sequence derives from an adult who received the AZD1222 COVID-19 vaccine. The chain has TRBV5-1 and TRBJ1-2, with 9 nucleotides matching TRBD1. CDR3 DNA sequence: TGCGCCAGCAGCCCGGGACAGGGAGGGATCTATGGCTACACCTTC. Translated, it gives CASSPGQGGIYGYTF. The complete variable domain, with remaining parts taken from reference TRBV5-1 and TRBJ1-2, reads KAGVTQTPRYLIKTRGQQVTLSCSPISGHRSVSWYQQTPGQGLQFLFEYFSETQRNKGNFPGRFSGRQFSNSRSEMNVSTLELGDSALYLCASSPGQGGIYGYTFGSGTRLTVV.